The TCR beta chain under discussion was sequenced for a study of chemoradiotherapy in HPV16-positive cancers. Overall study: A couple of HPV16-positive patients' cells yielded candidate HPV-specific clones and common motifs. Study observations and caveats: Candidate HPV-specific clones and E7-related TCR motifs grew in tumor during treatment. The functional HPV-specific definition rests on just a couple of HPV16-positive patients.

On this clone: Antigen: not known.

Repertoires were sampled repeatedly during chemoradiotherapy. The CDR3 sequence is 16 residues long. Trimming took 3 bases from V and 0 from J, leaving 13 bases between them. Germline values: CDR1 KGHSH, CDR2 LQKENI. The repertoire was sequenced with immunoSEQ multiplex PCR; TCRdb's copy has only in-frame clones and lacks some. Here the sample spans roughly 5,300 clones, roughly 71% being singletons. The source of this sequence is a human donor with HPV-associated anogenital cancer. Specimen: tumor tissue, collected from a patient who underwent chemoradiotherapy. The chain combines TRBV18 with TRBJ2-3, with D possibly matching TRBD1 (6 bases). Here the CDR3 DNA reads TGTGCCAGCTCACCGACGGGACACTTAAGCACAGATACGCAGTATTTT. Translating it yields CASSPTGHLSTDTQYF.